A selection of T cell receptor beta chains follows, all from one sample in a study of T cell responses to AZD1222 COVID-19 vaccine. Libraries were prepared by immunoSEQ multiplex PCR; TCRdb keeps only in-frame clonotypes and omits some of them. The sample lists about 160,000 clones; 88% were seen once. Specimen: peripheral blood, collected 28 days after the second AZD1222 dose. These receptors were collected from an adult who received the AZD1222 COVID-19 vaccine. CDR3s include the opening cysteine and the closing phenylalanine or tryptophan. The order of the fields is V gene, D gene, clone size, CDR3 length, J gene, CDR3 protein, CDR3 DNA. The D gene is left open where the match is weak. Part of the rows lack a size; the others show once, few, many or a class for expanded clones.

TRBV9	-	-	13	TRBJ2-7	CASSVDYSGEQYF	TGTGCCAGCAGCGTGGACTACTCTGGGGAGCAGTACTTC
TRBV19	TRBD1	-	12	TRBJ1-6	CASGTVHSPLHF	TGTGCCAGCGGGACAGTTCATTCACCCCTCCACTTT
TRBV24-1	TRBD1	-	14	TRBJ2-5	CATSGTGERETQYF	TGTGCCACCAGTGGGACAGGGGAGAGGGAGACCCAGTACTTC
TRBV3-1/TRBV3-2	-	-	13	TRBJ1-1	CASSQDFKGTAFF	TGTGCCAGCAGCCAAGATTTCAAGGGTACGGCTTTCTTT
TRBV3-1/TRBV3-2	-	-	12	TRBJ1-1	CASSQGVTEAFF	TGTGCCAGCAGCCAGGGAGTCACTGAAGCTTTCTTT
TRBV29-1	-	-	8	TRBJ1-2	CSVDRATF	TGCAGCGTTGACCGCGCTACCTTC
TRBV6-5	-	-	14	TRBJ2-7	CASVVGVTSYEQYF	TGTGCCAGCGTGGTAGGGGTAACCTCCTACGAGCAGTACTTC
TRBV27	-	few	12	TRBJ2-7	CATPKWPYEQYF	TGTGCCACCCCCAAATGGCCCTACGAGCAGTACTTC
TRBV27	TRBD2	-	16	TRBJ2-3	CASSPLLTSVPDTQYF	TGTGCCAGCAGTCCCCTACTGACTAGCGTCCCAGATACGCAGTATTTT
TRBV5-4	-	-	15	TRBJ1-2	CASSSQGGGKDGYTF	TGTGCCAGCAGCTCACAGGGTGGGGGAAAAGATGGCTACACCTTC
TRBV20-1	TRBD1	-	14	TRBJ2-2	CSASGTENTGELFF	TGCAGTGCTAGTGGGACAGAGAACACCGGGGAGCTGTTTTTT
TRBV4-1	TRBD2	once	14	TRBJ2-1	CASSQSSGYNEQFF	TGCGCCAGCAGCCAATCTAGCGGATACAATGAGCAGTTCTTC
TRBV28	TRBD1	-	15	TRBJ1-1	CASSGRQGGKTEAFF	TGTGCCAGCAGTGGTAGACAGGGAGGTAAGACTGAAGCTTTCTTT
TRBV30	-	-	15	TRBJ1-4	CAWSVPGDPKEKLFF	TGTGCCTGGAGTGTACCGGGGGACCCCAAGGAAAAACTGTTTTTT
TRBV18	-	-	12	TRBJ2-7	CASSPAFYEQYF	TGTGCCAGCTCACCGGCGTTTTACGAGCAGTACTTC
TRBV5-1	TRBD1	-	16	TRBJ1-3	CASSLEAADRGYTIYF	TGCGCCAGCAGCTTGGAAGCGGCGGACAGGGGGTACACCATATATTTT
TRBV27	-	few	15	TRBJ1-4	CASSLNREANEKLFF	TGTGCCAGCAGTTTAAACAGGGAGGCTAATGAAAAACTGTTTTTT
TRBV27	TRBD1	few	13	TRBJ1-1	CASSSLDRDEAFF	TGTGCCAGCAGTTCACTTGACAGGGATGAAGCTTTCTTT
TRBV19	TRBD1	-	16	TRBJ1-1	CASSTGTGYLYTEAFF	TGTGCCAGTAGCACCGGGACAGGGTATCTGTATACTGAAGCTTTCTTT
TRBV20-1	-	-	13	TRBJ2-5	CSASIQNQETQYF	TGCAGTGCTAGTATCCAGAACCAAGAGACCCAGTACTTC
TRBV19	-	-	15	TRBJ1-5	CASSIWRRENQPQHF	TGTGCCAGTAGTATATGGAGGAGAGAGAATCAGCCCCAGCATTTT
TRBV5-1	-	-	14	TRBJ2-3	CASKASSSTDTQYF	TGCGCCAGCAAAGCCTCCTCAAGCACAGATACGCAGTATTTT
TRBV7-9	-	few	14	TRBJ1-4	CASSFVESNEKLFF	TGTGCCAGCAGCTTCGTAGAATCTAATGAAAAACTGTTTTTT
TRBV28	TRBD1	-	17	TRBJ2-7	CASSARTGGLGDYEQYF	TGTGCCAGCAGTGCCCGGACAGGAGGATTGGGAGACTACGAGCAGTACTTC
TRBV29-1	TRBD1	-	12	TRBJ1-6	CSVGQGGSPLHF	TGCAGCGTGGGACAGGGAGGATCACCCCTCCACTTT
TRBV11-3	-	-	13	TRBJ2-2	CASSASVAGELFF	TGTGCCAGCAGCGCCTCTGTGGCCGGGGAGCTGTTTTTT
TRBV9	TRBD2	-	15	TRBJ2-3	CASTMSGGPADTQYF	TGTGCCAGCACCATGTCGGGGGGGCCGGCGGATACGCAGTATTTT
TRBV6-5	-	once	16	TRBJ1-1	CASSYSRQGRRAEAFF	TGTGCCAGCAGTTACTCGAGGCAGGGACGAAGGGCTGAAGCTTTCTTT
TRBV27	-	once	12	TRBJ1-1	CASSPEGGEAFF	TGTGCCAGCAGTCCGGAGGGGGGAGAAGCTTTCTTT
TRBV3-1/TRBV3-2	-	-	12	TRBJ1-1	CASSQLGAGAFF	TGTGCCAGCAGCCAATTAGGGGCAGGAGCTTTCTTT
TRBV9	-	-	14	TRBJ1-6	CASSVTGLDSPLHF	TGTGCCAGCAGCGTAACAGGGCTGGATTCACCCCTCCACTTT
TRBV3-1/TRBV3-2	-	-	12	TRBJ1-2	CAWIRRNYGYTF	TGTGCCTGGATTAGACGGAACTATGGCTACACCTTC
TRBV5-1	-	few	13	TRBJ1-1	CASSLTAETEAFF	TGCGCCAGCAGCTTGACGGCAGAGACTGAAGCTTTCTTT
TRBV6-5	-	-	15	TRBJ2-1	CASTGAGTRLNEQFF	TGTGCCAGTACTGGGGCCGGGACAAGGCTCAATGAGCAGTTCTTC
TRBV6-5	-	-	14	TRBJ2-7	CASSSQVNSYEQYF	TGTGCCAGCAGTTCCCAGGTGAACTCCTACGAGCAGTACTTC
TRBV6-5	TRBD1	once	15	TRBJ2-7	CASRTTRQGTYEQYF	TGTGCCAGCAGGACGACAAGACAGGGAACCTACGAGCAGTACTTC